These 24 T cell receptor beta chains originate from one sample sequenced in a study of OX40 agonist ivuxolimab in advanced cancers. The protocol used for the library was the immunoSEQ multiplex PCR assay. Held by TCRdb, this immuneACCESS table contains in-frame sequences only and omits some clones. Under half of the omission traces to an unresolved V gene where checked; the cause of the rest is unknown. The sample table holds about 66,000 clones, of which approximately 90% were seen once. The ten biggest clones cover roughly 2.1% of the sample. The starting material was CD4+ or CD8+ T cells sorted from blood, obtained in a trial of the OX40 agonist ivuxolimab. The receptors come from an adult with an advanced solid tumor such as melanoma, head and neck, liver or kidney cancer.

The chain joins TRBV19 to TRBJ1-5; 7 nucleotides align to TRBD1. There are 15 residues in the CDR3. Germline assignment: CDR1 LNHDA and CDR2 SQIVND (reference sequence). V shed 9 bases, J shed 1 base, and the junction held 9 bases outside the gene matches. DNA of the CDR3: TGTGCCAGCCTTACAGGGGCTTGGAGCAATCAGCCCCAGCATTTT. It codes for CASLTGAWSNQPQHF. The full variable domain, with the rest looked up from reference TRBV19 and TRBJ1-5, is DGGITQSPKYLFRKEGQNVTLSCEQNLNHDAMYWYRQDPGQGLRLIYYSQIVNDFQKGDIAEGYSVSREKKESFPLTVTSAQKNPTAFYLCASLTGAWSNQPQHFGDGTRLSIL.

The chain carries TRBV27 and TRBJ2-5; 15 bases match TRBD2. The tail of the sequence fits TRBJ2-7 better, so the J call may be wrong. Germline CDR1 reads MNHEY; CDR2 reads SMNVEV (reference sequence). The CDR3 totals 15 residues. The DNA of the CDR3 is TGTGCCAGCAGGATGGGACTAGCGGGAGGCTACGAGCAGTACTTC. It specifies CASRMGLAGGYEQYF.

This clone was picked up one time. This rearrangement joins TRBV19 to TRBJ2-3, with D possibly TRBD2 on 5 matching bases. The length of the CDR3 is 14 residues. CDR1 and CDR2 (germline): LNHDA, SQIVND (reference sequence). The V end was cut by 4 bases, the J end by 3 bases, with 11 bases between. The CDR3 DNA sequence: TGTGCCAGTAGTAGCCCCGGGATGACAGATACGCAGTATTTT. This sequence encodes CASSSPGMTDTQYF.

The CDR3 nucleotides read TGTGCCAGCAGCTTTACAGGGTTGTTTGATCCGGGGACCGGGACCCAGTACTTC. Its protein product is CASSFTGLFDPGTGTQYF. The chain employs TRBV13 and TRBJ2-5; maybe TRBD1 (6 bases). The V and J ends lost 3 bases and 7 bases respectively, with 27 bases between them. Germline V gene sequence: CDR1 PRHDT, CDR2 FYEKMQ (reference sequence). CDR3 length: 18 residues.

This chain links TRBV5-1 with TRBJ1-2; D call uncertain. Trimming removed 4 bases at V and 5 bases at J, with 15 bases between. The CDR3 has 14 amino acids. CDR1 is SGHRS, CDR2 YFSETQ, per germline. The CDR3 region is CASSPGSLAYGYTF. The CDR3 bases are TGCGCCAGCAGCCCGGGCAGCTTAGCGTATGGCTACACCTTC.

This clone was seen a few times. The CDR3 region is CASRRLSYGYTF. The CDR3 nucleotides are TGTGCCAGCAGACGACTGTCTTATGGCTACACCTTC. The chain couples TRBV6-1 to TRBJ1-2; D not certain. V dropped 6 bases and J dropped 5 bases, with 10 bases sitting between them. Per the germline V gene, CDR1 is MNHNS and CDR2 is SASEGT. CDR3 size: 12 residues.

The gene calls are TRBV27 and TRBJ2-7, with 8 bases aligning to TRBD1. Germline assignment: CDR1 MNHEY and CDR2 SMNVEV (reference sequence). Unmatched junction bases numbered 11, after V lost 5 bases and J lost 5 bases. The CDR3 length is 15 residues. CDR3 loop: CASSLNRDRFHEQYF. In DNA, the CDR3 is TGTGCCAGCAGTCTAAACCGGGACAGGTTCCACGAGCAGTACTTC.

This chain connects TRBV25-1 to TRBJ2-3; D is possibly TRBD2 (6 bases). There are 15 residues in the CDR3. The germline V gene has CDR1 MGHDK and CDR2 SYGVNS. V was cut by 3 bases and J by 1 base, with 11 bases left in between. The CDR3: CASSEGLAGTDTQYF. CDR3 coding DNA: TGTGCCAGCAGTGAGGGATTAGCGGGCACAGATACGCAGTATTTT.

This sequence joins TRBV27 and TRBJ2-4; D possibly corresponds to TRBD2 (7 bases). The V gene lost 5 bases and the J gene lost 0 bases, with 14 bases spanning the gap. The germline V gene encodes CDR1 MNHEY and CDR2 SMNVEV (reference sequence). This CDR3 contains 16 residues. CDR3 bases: TGTGCCAGCAGTGGCTACAGGGAGGGAGCCAAAAACATTCAGTACTTC. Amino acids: CASSGYREGAKNIQYF.

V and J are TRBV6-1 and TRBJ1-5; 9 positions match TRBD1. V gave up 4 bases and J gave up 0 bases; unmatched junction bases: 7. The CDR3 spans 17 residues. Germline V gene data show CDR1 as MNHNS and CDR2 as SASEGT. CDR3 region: CASSVGTGSTSNQPQHF. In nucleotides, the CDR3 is TGTGCCAGCAGTGTCGGGACAGGGTCTACTAGCAATCAGCCCCAGCATTTT.

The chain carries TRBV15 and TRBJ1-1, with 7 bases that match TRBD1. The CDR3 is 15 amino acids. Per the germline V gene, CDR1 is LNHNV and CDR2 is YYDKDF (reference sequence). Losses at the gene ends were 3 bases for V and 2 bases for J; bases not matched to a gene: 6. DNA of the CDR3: TGTGCCACCAGCAGTATCCGGACAGGAAACACTGAAGCTTTCTTT. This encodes CATSSIRTGNTEAFF.

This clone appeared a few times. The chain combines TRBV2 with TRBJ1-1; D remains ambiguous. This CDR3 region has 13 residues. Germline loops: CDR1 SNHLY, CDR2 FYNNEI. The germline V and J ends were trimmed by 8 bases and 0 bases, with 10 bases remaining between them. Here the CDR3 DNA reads TGTGCCAGCTATGAGGTTATGAACACTGAAGCTTTCTTT. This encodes CASYEVMNTEAFF.

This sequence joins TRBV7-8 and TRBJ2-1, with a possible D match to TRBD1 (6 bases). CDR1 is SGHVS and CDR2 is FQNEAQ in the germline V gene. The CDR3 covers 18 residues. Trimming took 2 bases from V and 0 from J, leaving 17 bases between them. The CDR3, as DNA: TGTGCCAGCAGCTTAAGACTCCGAAGGGGGAGCTCCTACAATGAGCAGTTCTTC. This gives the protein CASSLRLRRGSSYNEQFF.

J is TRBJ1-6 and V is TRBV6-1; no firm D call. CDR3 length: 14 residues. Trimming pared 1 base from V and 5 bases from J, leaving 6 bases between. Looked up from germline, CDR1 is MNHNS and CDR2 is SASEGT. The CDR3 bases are TGTGCCAGCAGTGAAGGAGGGAATAATTCACCCCTCCACTTT. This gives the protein CASSEGGNNSPLHF.

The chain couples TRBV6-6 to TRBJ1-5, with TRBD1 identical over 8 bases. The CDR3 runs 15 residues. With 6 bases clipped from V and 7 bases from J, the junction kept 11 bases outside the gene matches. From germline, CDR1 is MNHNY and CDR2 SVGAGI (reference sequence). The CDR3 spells CASRGAQGASQPQHF. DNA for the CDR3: TGTGCCAGCAGGGGAGCCCAGGGGGCAAGCCAGCCCCAGCATTTT.

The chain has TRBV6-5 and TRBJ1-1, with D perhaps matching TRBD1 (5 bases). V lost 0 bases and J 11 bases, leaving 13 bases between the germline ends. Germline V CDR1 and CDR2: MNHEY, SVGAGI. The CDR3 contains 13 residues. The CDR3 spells CASSYSEGRGAFF. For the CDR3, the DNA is TGTGCCAGCAGTTACTCCGAAGGACGGGGGGCTTTCTTT.

Here the CDR3 reads CASSEDANEQFF. The CDR3 DNA reads TGTGCCAGCAGTGAAGATGCCAATGAGCAGTTCTTC. The gene calls are TRBV2 and TRBJ2-1; the D is unclear. The CDR3 loop spans 12 amino acids. Germline lookup yields CDR1 SNHLY and CDR2 FYNNEI. Trimming took off 1 base at V and 6 bases at J, with 4 bases between the two ends.

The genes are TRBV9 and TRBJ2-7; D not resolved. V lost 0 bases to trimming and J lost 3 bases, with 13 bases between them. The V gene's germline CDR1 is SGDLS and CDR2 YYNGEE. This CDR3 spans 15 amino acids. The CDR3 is CASSVDPGKSYEQYF. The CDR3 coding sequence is TGTGCCAGCAGCGTAGATCCCGGAAAGAGCTACGAGCAGTACTTC. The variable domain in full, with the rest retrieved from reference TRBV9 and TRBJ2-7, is DSGVTQTPKHLITATGQRVTLRCSPRSGDLSVYWYQQSLDQGLQFLIQYYNGEERAKGNILERFSAQQFPDLHSELNLSSLELGDSALYFCASSVDPGKSYEQYFGPGTRLTVT.

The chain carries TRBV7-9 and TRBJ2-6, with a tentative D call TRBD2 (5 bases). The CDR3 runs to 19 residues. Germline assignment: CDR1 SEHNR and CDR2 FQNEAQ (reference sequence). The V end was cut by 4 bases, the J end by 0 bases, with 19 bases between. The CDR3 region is CASSSGSGSEYSGANVLTF. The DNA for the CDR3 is TGTGCCAGCAGCTCTGGGTCGGGGAGTGAATACTCTGGGGCCAACGTCCTGACTTTC.

The CDR3 nucleotides are TGTGCCAGCAGTTTATTACCAGGAACGATGGGCTACACCTTC. This translates into CASSLLPGTMGYTF. The V call is TRBV28, the J call TRBJ1-2, with D unclear. CDR3 length equals 14 residues. Trimming stripped 1 base from V and 8 bases from J, with 14 bases between. Germline loops: CDR1 MDHEN, CDR2 SYDVKM.

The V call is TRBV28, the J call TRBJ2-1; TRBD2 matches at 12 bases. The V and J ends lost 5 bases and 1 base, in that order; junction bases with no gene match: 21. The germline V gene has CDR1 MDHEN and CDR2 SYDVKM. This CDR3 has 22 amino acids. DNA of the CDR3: TGTGCCAGCAGTCCGGGCCCTCGGACCCTAGCGGGAGGGCCAATATCCTACAATGAGCAGTTCTTC. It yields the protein CASSPGPRTLAGGPISYNEQFF.

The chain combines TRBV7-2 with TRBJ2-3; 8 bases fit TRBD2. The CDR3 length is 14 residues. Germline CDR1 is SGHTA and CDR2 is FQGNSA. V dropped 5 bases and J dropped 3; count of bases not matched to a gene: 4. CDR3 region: CASSPAGATDTQYF. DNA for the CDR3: TGTGCCAGCAGCCCAGCGGGAGCAACAGATACGCAGTATTTT.

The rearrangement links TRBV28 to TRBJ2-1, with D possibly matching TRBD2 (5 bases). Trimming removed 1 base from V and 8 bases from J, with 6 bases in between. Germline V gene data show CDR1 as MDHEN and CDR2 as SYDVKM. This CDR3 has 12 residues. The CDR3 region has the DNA TGTGCCAGCAGTTTATTTAGCGATGAGCAGTTCTTC. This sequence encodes CASSLFSDEQFF.

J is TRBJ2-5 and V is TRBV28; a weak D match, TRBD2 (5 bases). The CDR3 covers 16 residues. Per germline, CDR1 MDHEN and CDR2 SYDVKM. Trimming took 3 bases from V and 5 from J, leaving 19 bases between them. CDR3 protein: CASSFGRAYVRETQYF. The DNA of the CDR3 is TGTGCCAGCAGTTTTGGGCGGGCCTACGTCCGGGAGACCCAGTACTTC.